This T cell receptor (beta chain) emerged from a study of T cell changes during pregnancy in multiple sclerosis. Per the germline V gene, CDR1 is SGHDT and CDR2 is YYEEEE. Trimming pared 1 base from V and 11 bases from J, leaving 12 bases between. The CDR3 is 12 residues long. Repertoires were generated with immunoSEQ multiplex PCR, while TCRdb's copy carries only in-frame clones and drops some. This sample yields tens of thousands of clones, of which around 96% are seen a single time; roughly 2.4% belongs to the top ten. This clone was counted between two and nine times. The receptor comes from a female donor with multiple sclerosis, enrolled in a pregnancy study. The rearrangement joins TRBV5-6 to TRBJ1-1, with a weak D call TRBD1 (6 bases). Here the sequenced sample was CD8+ T cells from peripheral blood mononuclear cells, taken after pregnancy. The CDR3 coding sequence is TGTGCCAGCAGCTTGCCCACAGGGAAGGCTTTCTTT. Residues: CASSLPTGKAFF.